This TCR beta chain was captured by sequencing in a study of T cell changes during pregnancy in multiple sclerosis (dated by TCRdb to the late 2010s). About the investigation overall: In women with multiple sclerosis, the researchers looked at how the T cell repertoire shifted as pregnancy progressed.

Library preparation was by the immunoSEQ multiplex PCR assay. Not all clones reach the TCRdb copy of this immuneACCESS table, which keeps in-frame sequences only. Checked studies attribute under half of the gap to unresolved V genes and leave the rest unexplained. Counted in this sample were about 93,000 clones; 91% of them appeared once. The ten largest clones represent over 1.5% of the sample. At the junction V is shortened by 6 bases and J by 3 bases; bases outside the gene matches: 9. Based on the germline V gene (reference sequence), the CDR1 and CDR2 sequences are MNHEY and SMNVEV. Inclusive of the bounding cysteine and phenylalanine, the CDR3 is 16 residues long. Only CDR3 DNA is held: 48 bases, read in frame from base 1. A remark on this clone: Which antigen it targets is not known. Base qualities are not at hand, and no much larger clone is one base apart.

The starting material was peripheral blood, obtained after pregnancy. This clonotype originated in a female donor in good health, enrolled as a control in a pregnancy study. The V and J genes are TRBV27 and TRBJ2-3, with 10 central nucleotides matching TRBD1. The bases are TGTGCCAGCAGATTGAGGACAGGGGGGTTAACAGATACGCAGTATTTT. Its protein reads: CASRLRTGGLTDTQYF.